This TCR beta chain derives from a study of cytomegalovirus exposure and HLA in healthy donors. The PCR made use of 60 Vbeta and 13 Jbeta primers. Data came from immunoSEQ multiplex PCR; TCRdb stores just in-frame clones and leaves some out. The table has around 98,000 clones, roughly three quarters seen once. Germline V CDR1 and CDR2: MGHDK, SYGVNS. V was pared by 6 bases and J by 0 bases, with 4 bases of the junction left unmatched. The CDR3 totals 15 residues. This sequence originates from a middle-aged woman in good health and CMV-seronegative. Material: PBMCs. The chain combines TRBV25-1 with TRBJ2-1, with 8 bases that match TRBD1. The CDR3 sequence: CASSSTGGSYNEQFF. Here the CDR3 DNA reads TGTGCCAGCAGCTCCACAGGGGGCTCCTACAATGAGCAGTTCTTC.